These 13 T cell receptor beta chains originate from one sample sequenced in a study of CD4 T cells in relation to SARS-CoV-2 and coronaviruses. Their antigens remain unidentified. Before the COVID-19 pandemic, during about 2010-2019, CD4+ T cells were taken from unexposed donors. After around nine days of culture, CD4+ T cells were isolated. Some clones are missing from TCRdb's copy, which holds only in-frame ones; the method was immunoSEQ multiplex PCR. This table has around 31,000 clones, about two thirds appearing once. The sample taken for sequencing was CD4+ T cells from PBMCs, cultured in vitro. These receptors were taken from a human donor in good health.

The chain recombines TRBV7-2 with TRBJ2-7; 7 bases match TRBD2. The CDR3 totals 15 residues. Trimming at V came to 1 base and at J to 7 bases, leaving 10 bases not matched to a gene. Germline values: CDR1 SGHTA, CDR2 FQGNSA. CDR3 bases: TGTGCCAGCAGCTTAGGCAGTAGCGGGCCGCGGGAGCAGTACTTC. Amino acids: CASSLGSSGPREQYF. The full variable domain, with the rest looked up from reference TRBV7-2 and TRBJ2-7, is GAGVSQSPSNKVTEKGKDVELRCDPISGHTALYWYRQSLGQGLEFLIYFQGNSAPDKSGLPSDRFSAERTGGSVSTLTIQRTQQEDSAVYLCASSLGSSGPREQYFGPGTRLTVT.

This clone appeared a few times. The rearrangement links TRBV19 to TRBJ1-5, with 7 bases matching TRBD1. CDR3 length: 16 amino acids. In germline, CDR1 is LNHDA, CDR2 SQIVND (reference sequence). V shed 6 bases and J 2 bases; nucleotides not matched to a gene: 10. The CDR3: CASSPRTGVGNQPQHF. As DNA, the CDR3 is TGTGCCAGTAGCCCACGCACAGGGGTCGGCAATCAGCCCCAGCATTTT. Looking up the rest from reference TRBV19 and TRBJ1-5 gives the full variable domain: DGGITQSPKYLFRKEGQNVTLSCEQNLNHDAMYWYRQDPGQGLRLIYYSQIVNDFQKGDIAEGYSVSREKKESFPLTVTSAQKNPTAFYLCASSPRTGVGNQPQHFGDGTRLSIL.

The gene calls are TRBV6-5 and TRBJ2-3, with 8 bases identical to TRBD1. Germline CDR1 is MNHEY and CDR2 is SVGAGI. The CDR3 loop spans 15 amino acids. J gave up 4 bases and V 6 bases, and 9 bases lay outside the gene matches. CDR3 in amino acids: CASRSSRGRADTQYF. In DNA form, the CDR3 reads TGTGCCAGCAGATCTAGCAGGGGGCGTGCAGATACGCAGTATTTT.

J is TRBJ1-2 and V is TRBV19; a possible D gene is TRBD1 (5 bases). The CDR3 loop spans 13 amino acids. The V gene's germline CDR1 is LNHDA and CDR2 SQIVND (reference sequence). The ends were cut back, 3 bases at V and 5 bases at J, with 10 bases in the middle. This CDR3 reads CASSMGRLYGYTF. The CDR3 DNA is TGTGCCAGTAGTATGGGACGGCTGTATGGCTACACCTTC. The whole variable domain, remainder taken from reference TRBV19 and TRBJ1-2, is DGGITQSPKYLFRKEGQNVTLSCEQNLNHDAMYWYRQDPGQGLRLIYYSQIVNDFQKGDIAEGYSVSREKKESFPLTVTSAQKNPTAFYLCASSMGRLYGYTFGSGTRLTVV.

The CDR3 coding sequence is TGTGCCTGGAGTGCCGGAATCAACAATGAGCAGTTCTTC. As protein: CAWSAGINNEQFF. The gene calls are TRBV30 and TRBJ2-1; no reliable D call. Germline loops: CDR1 GTSNPN, CDR2 SVGIG (reference sequence). Trimming removed 1 base from V and 5 bases from J, with 9 bases in between. The CDR3 sequence is 13 residues long.

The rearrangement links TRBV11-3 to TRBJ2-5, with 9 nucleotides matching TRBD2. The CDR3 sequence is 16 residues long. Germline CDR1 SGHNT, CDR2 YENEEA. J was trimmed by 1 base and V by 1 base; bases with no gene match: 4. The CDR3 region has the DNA TGTGCCAGCAGCTTAGGCCGTAGCGGGAGCCAAGAGACCCAGTACTTC. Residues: CASSLGRSGSQETQYF.

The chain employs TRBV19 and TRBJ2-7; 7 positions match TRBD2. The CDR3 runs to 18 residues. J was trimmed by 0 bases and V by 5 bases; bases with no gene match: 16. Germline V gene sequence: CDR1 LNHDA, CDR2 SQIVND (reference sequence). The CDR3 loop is CASSLGPLGGKSSYEQYF. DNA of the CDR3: TGTGCCAGTAGTCTCGGCCCCCTCGGGGGGAAGAGCTCCTACGAGCAGTACTTC.

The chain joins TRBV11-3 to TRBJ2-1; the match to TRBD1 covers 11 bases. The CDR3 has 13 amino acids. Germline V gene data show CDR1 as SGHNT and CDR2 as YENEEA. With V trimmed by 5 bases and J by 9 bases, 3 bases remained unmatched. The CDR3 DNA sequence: TGTGCCAGCAGCGGACAGGGGGCGGGTGAGCAGTTCTTC. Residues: CASSGQGAGEQFF.

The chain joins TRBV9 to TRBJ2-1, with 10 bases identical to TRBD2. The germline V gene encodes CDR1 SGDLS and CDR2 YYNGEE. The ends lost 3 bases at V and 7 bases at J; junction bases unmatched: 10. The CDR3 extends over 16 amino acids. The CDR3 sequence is CASSAQSGRAWNEQFF. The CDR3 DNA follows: TGTGCCAGCAGCGCACAGAGCGGGAGGGCCTGGAATGAGCAGTTCTTC.

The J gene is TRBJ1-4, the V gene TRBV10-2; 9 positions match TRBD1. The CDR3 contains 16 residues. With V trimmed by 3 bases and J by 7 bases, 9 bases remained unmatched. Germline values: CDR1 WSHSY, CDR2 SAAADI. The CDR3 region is CASSDNSGTGREKLFF. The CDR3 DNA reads TGCGCCAGCAGTGACAATTCCGGGACAGGGCGTGAAAAACTGTTTTTT.

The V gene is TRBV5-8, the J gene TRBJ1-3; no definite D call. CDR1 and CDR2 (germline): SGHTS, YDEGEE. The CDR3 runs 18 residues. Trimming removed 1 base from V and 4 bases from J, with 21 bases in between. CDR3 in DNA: TGTGCCAGCAGCTTGTTGTCTAAGTTGTCCAATGCGGGAAACACCATATATTTT. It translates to CASSLLSKLSNAGNTIYF. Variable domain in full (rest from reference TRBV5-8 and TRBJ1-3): EAGVTQSPTHLIKTRGQQATLRCSPISGHTSVYWYQQALGLGLQFLLWYDEGEERNRGNFPPRFSGRQFPNYSSELNVNALELEDSALYLCASSLLSKLSNAGNTIYFGEGSWLTVV.

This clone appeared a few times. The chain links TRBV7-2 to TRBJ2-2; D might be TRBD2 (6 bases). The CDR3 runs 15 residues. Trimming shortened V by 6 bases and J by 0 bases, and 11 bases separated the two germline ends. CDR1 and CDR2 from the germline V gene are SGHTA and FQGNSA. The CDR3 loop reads CASRVGLSNTGELFF. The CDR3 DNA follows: TGTGCCAGCAGGGTGGGACTTTCGAACACCGGGGAGCTGTTTTTT.

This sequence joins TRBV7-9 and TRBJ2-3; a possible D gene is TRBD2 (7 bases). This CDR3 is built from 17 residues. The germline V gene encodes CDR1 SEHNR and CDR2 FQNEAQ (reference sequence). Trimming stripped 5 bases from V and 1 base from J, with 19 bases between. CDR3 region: CASSPNRGGGRTDTQYF. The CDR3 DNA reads TGTGCCAGCAGCCCAAATAGGGGGGGCGGGCGCACAGATACGCAGTATTTT. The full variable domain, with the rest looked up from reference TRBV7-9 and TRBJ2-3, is DTGVSQNPRHKITKRGQNVTFRCDPISEHNRLYWYRQTLGQGPEFLTYFQNEAQLEKSRLLSDRFSAERPKGSFSTLEIQRTEQGDSAMYLCASSPNRGGGRTDTQYFGPGTRLTVL.